The 22 T cell receptor beta chains reported below all come from one sample, sequenced in a study of cytomegalovirus exposure and HLA in healthy donors. The PCR contained 60 Vbeta and 13 Jbeta primers. Clones were sequenced by immunoSEQ multiplex PCR, and TCRdb holds only the in-frame ones, with some missing. The sample gives around 160,000 clones, around 78% of which show up once; over 0.95% is in the top ten. Material for sequencing was PBMCs. The source is a middle-aged woman in good health and CMV-seronegative.

The chain employs TRBV10-3 and TRBJ1-4; possible D gene TRBD1, 6 bases. Between the trimmed V and J ends, which lost 6 bases and 8 bases, there was a span of 19 bases. The V gene's germline CDR1 is ENHRY and CDR2 SYGVKD. This CDR3 is built from 15 residues. The CDR3 is CAIRREGGREEKLFF. DNA of the CDR3: TGTGCCATCAGGAGAGAGGGGGGGCGAGAGGAAAAACTGTTTTTT.

This sequence joins TRBV30 and TRBJ1-4; maybe TRBD1 (5 bases). The CDR3 runs 16 residues. Per germline, CDR1 GTSNPN and CDR2 SVGIG (reference sequence). Trimming took off 1 base at V and 5 bases at J, with 17 bases between the two ends. CDR3 bases: TGTGCCTGGAGTGCCCTTCGGGGGGGAATAAATGAAAAACTGTTTTTT. Translating it yields CAWSALRGGINEKLFF. Full variable domain (remainder filled in from reference TRBV30 and TRBJ1-4): SQTIHQWPATLVQPVGSPLSLECTVEGTSNPNLYWYRQAAGRGLQLLFYSVGIGQISSEVPQNLSASRPQDRQFILSSKKLLLSDSGFYLCAWSALRGGINEKLFFGSGTQLSVL.

The rearrangement uses TRBV11-3 and TRBJ2-3; a weak D match, TRBD2 (6 bases). Trimming stripped 1 base from V and 4 bases from J, with 12 bases between. The V gene's germline CDR1 is SGHNT and CDR2 YENEEA. CDR3 length: 15 amino acids. Here the CDR3 reads CASSLGGGPADTQYF. Here the CDR3 DNA reads TGTGCCAGCAGCTTAGGTGGAGGGCCGGCAGATACGCAGTATTTT.

The V and J genes are TRBV5-1 and TRBJ2-1; TRBD1 is a possible D gene (5 bases). Germline V gene data show CDR1 as SGHRS and CDR2 as YFSETQ. V lost 2 bases and J lost 9, with 18 bases in between. The length of the CDR3 is 15 residues. CDR3 nucleotide sequence: TGCGCCAGCAGCTTAATTGCTCCCGGACACCTTGAGCAGTTCTTC. Protein product: CASSLIAPGHLEQFF.

Turning to this clone: This CDR3 is also generated by other DNA sequences in the sample. V usage is TRBV5-1 and J usage is TRBJ1-3; D remains unclear. Germline CDR1 is SGHRS and CDR2 is YFSETQ. CDR3 size: 14 residues. V lost 0 bases and J lost 0, with 4 bases in between. In DNA form, the CDR3 reads TGCGCCAGCAGCTTGGACAGCTCTGGAAACACCATATATTTT. Translated: CASSLDSSGNTIYF.

This clone was counted a few times. This chain links TRBV6-5 with TRBJ1-4; 9 positions agree with TRBD1. This CDR3 spans 15 amino acids. Trimming at V came to 0 bases and at J to 8 bases, leaving 4 bases not matched to a gene. Germline V gene data show CDR1 as MNHEY and CDR2 as SVGAGI. The CDR3 region has the DNA TGTGCCAGCAGTTACTCGGGAACAGGGGGCGAAAAACTGTTTTTT. It encodes CASSYSGTGGEKLFF.

The chain carries TRBV30 and TRBJ2-7, with 8 nucleotides matching TRBD2. The CDR3 extends over 14 amino acids. The ends lost 3 bases at V and 3 bases at J; junction bases unmatched: 7. Germline V gene data show CDR1 as GTSNPN and CDR2 as SVGIG (reference sequence). The CDR3 loop reads CAWRVSGMGYEQYF. DNA for the CDR3: TGTGCCTGGAGGGTTAGCGGGATGGGCTACGAGCAGTACTTC.

The chain combines TRBV30 with TRBJ1-2; 9 bases match TRBD1. The germline gives CDR1 GTSNPN, CDR2 SVGIG (reference sequence). With 3 bases clipped from V and 5 bases from J, the junction kept 7 bases outside the gene matches. The CDR3 loop spans 14 amino acids. The CDR3 bases are TGTGCCTGGAGCTTGACAGGGGGAGTATATGGCTACACCTTC. Translation gives CAWSLTGGVYGYTF.

The chain carries TRBV9 and TRBJ2-3; tentative D call: TRBD2 (6 bases). Trimming pared 0 bases from V and 2 bases from J, leaving 7 bases between. Germline V gene data show CDR1 as SGDLS and CDR2 as YYNGEE. CDR3 size: 14 residues. The CDR3 DNA is TGTGCCAGCAGCGTAGGGGACTTCACAGATACGCAGTATTTT. This translates into CASSVGDFTDTQYF.

The chain carries TRBV6-6 and TRBJ1-6, with TRBD1 matching 8 bases. This CDR3 has 14 residues. The germline V gene encodes CDR1 MNHNY and CDR2 SVGAGI (reference sequence). V shed 10 bases and J 7 bases; nucleotides not matched to a gene: 9. The CDR3 DNA reads as TGTGCCACCATCCCCCAGGGGGCCAATTCACCCCTCCACTTT. As protein: CATIPQGANSPLHF.

The V call is TRBV4-2, the J call TRBJ2-1; D gene uncertain. The CDR3 totals 16 residues. Trimming took 0 bases from V and 0 from J, leaving 9 bases between them. The germline V gene encodes CDR1 LGHNA and CDR2 YNFKEQ. The CDR3 sequence: CASSQETVTSYNEQFF. CDR3 in DNA: TGTGCCAGCAGCCAAGAAACGGTCACCTCCTACAATGAGCAGTTCTTC.

This clone was counted once. V usage is TRBV30 and J usage is TRBJ1-3; 7 nucleotides line up with TRBD1. The ends lost 0 bases at V and 0 bases at J; junction bases unmatched: 5. This CDR3 region has 16 residues. Germline V lookup: CDR1 GTSNPN, CDR2 SVGIG (reference sequence). CDR3 sequence (DNA): TGTGCCTGGAGTGTGACAGGGTCCGCCTCTGGAAACACCATATATTTT. It translates to CAWSVTGSASGNTIYF.

V usage is TRBV6-6 and J usage is TRBJ1-1; D is ambiguous. With 4 bases removed from V and 2 bases from J, the gap between germline ends came to 11 bases. This CDR3 is built from 14 residues. Per the germline V gene, CDR1 is MNHNY and CDR2 is SVGAGI (reference sequence). CDR3 DNA sequence: TGTGCCAGCAGTTCCGATCTAGTAAACACTGAAGCTTTCTTT. Amino acid sequence: CASSSDLVNTEAFF.

This chain uses TRBV11-2 with TRBJ2-1; 9 bases map to TRBD2. V shed 3 bases, J shed 7 bases, and the junction held 7 bases outside the gene matches. CDR3 length equals 15 residues. Germline CDR1 reads SGHAT; CDR2 reads FQNNGV. The CDR3: CASSFEGGRGNEQFF. The CDR3 DNA sequence: TGTGCCAGCAGCTTTGAGGGCGGGAGGGGGAATGAGCAGTTCTTC.

The chain combines TRBV30 with TRBJ1-5, with D possibly TRBD1 on 5 matching bases. Germline values: CDR1 GTSNPN, CDR2 SVGIG (reference sequence). The CDR3 contains 14 residues. V was cut by 0 bases and J by 6 bases, with 12 bases left in between. The CDR3 is CAWSVGSGGQPQHF. As DNA, the CDR3 is TGTGCCTGGAGTGTTGGCTCCGGGGGTCAGCCCCAGCATTTT.

This clone was observed once. The V call is TRBV6-5, the J call TRBJ2-3, with a weak D call TRBD2 (6 bases). This CDR3 has 16 amino acids. Germline CDR1 is MNHEY and CDR2 is SVGAGI. The germline V and J ends were trimmed by 0 bases and 5 bases, with 15 bases remaining between them. CDR3 in amino acids: CASSYSAFGGVDTQYF. The CDR3 DNA is TGTGCCAGCAGTTACTCTGCTTTCGGCGGGGTAGATACGCAGTATTTT.

The DNA of the CDR3 is TGCGCCAGCAGCTTGGCTTCAACCAGGGGGGACGAGCAGTACTTC. Translation gives CASSLASTRGDEQYF. The chain is built from TRBV5-1 and TRBJ2-7; a weak D match, TRBD1 (7 bases). Per germline, CDR1 SGHRS and CDR2 YFSETQ. The CDR3 is 15 residues long. V was shortened by 0 bases and J by 5 bases, with 15 bases between the two germline ends.

A few counts support this clone. The genes are TRBV6-5 and TRBJ2-2; D is uncertain. Germline V gene sequence: CDR1 MNHEY, CDR2 SVGAGI. Trimming stripped 6 bases from V and 6 bases from J, with 14 bases between. This CDR3 is built from 14 residues. The CDR3 sequence: CASRPGQKAGELFF. In DNA, the CDR3 is TGTGCCAGCAGGCCGGGTCAGAAGGCCGGGGAGCTGTTTTTT.

The chain combines TRBV28 with TRBJ1-1, with D possibly being TRBD1 (6 bases). This CDR3 has 14 amino acids. V lost 2 bases, J lost 5 bases, and 12 bases lay in between. CDR1 is MDHEN and CDR2 is SYDVKM in the germline V gene. For the CDR3, the DNA is TGTGCCAGCAGTTTAGCCACAGGGTCTACTGAAGCTTTCTTT. Translated: CASSLATGSTEAFF.

The DNA for the CDR3 is TGTGCCATCAGTGAGTCGACTCAGGGCACCGGGGAGCTGTTTTTT. This gives the protein CAISESTQGTGELFF. The V and J genes are TRBV10-3 and TRBJ2-2; D perhaps matches TRBD1 (5 bases). Germline V gene lookup returns CDR1 ENHRY and CDR2 SYGVKD. Trimming stripped 0 bases from V and 4 bases from J, with 9 bases between. There are 15 residues in the CDR3.

This clone was found a few times. The chain is built from TRBV27 and TRBJ1-1, with a possible D match to TRBD1 (6 bases). CDR1 MNHEY and CDR2 SMNVEV come from the germline V gene (reference sequence). V was clipped by 2 bases and J by 0 bases, with 10 bases between them. CDR3 length equals 15 residues. The DNA for the CDR3 is TGTGCCAGCAGTTTAGACAGGACGCTGAACACTGAAGCTTTCTTT. This sequence encodes CASSLDRTLNTEAFF.

The V call is TRBV7-9, the J call TRBJ2-5; 7 nucleotides align to TRBD1. CDR1 SEHNR and CDR2 FQNEAQ come from the germline V gene (reference sequence). Unmatched junction bases numbered 9, after V lost 3 bases and J lost 5 bases. CDR3 length: 15 residues. CDR3 protein: CASSLPGQIAETQYF. The CDR3 DNA is TGTGCCAGCAGCTTGCCGGGACAGATCGCGGAGACCCAGTACTTC.